This TCR beta chain came from a study of T cell repertoires in cytomegalovirus infection. Study information: Public signatures in TCR beta pointed to CMV infection and matching HLA type.

This clonotype has a handful of counts. TCRdb re-called the reads through MiXCR, storing one row per CDR3 protein. The table lists 310,000 or so distinct CDR3 sequences, roughly a sixth of them singletons. The specimen was PBMCs. This clonotype was obtained from a human donor in good health (CMV status not recorded). Some clones in this sample may be carry-over from other donors' samples.

The CDR3 coding sequence is TGTGCCAGCAGTTTAGCTGGGACAGGGGGACCCACCGGGGAGCTGTTTTTT. Residues: CASSLAGTGGPTGELFF. This sequence joins TRBV12-3 or TRBV12-4 and TRBJ2-2; 11 nucleotides agree with TRBD1. The CDR3 spans 17 residues. V lost 0 bases and J lost 4; bases outside the gene matches: 4.